Following are 2 T cell receptor beta chains from one sample sequenced in a study of spatial heterogeneity in lung cancer. Study-level points and caveats: The study found that expanded intratumoral alpha and beta TCR counts tracked tumor mutation counts.

TCRdb reprocessed the 5' RACE reads via MiXCR and lists one record per CDR3 protein. The sample shows approximately 13,000 distinct CDR3 sequences, under 6.5% of them seen only once. Stated time point: sample taken at primary tumor resection. No cognate antigen is known for these TCRs. This specimen was lung tumor tissue, taken at surgery. The receptors here all came from a male donor with early-stage non-small cell lung cancer.

This clonotype was detected ten times or more. The gene calls are TRBV4-2 and TRBJ1-1, with D unresolved. V lost 0 bases to trimming and J lost 4 bases, with 12 bases between them. CDR1 is LGHNA, CDR2 YNFKEQ, per germline. There are 15 residues in the CDR3. This CDR3 reads CASSQEIKFATEAFF. The CDR3 DNA sequence: TGTGCCAGCAGCCAAGAGATAAAATTTGCCACTGAAGCTTTCTTT.

This clonotype is termed medium-sized. The rearrangement uses TRBV20-1 and TRBJ1-5; 12 bases line up with TRBD1. The CDR3 length is 19 residues. From germline, CDR1 is DFQATT and CDR2 SNEGSKA (reference sequence). The J segment lost 6 bases and the V segment lost 3 bases, leaving 18 bases of the junction unmatched. CDR3 in DNA: TGCAGTGCTAGGGAGCTTGCGCCGGGACAGGGGGCACTGGGTCAGCCCCAGCATTTT. Translating it yields CSARELAPGQGALGQPQHF.